These 32 T cell receptor beta chains came from one sample sequenced in a study of OX40 agonist ivuxolimab in advanced cancers. The receptor library was made with the immunoSEQ multiplex PCR assay. TCRdb stores this immuneACCESS table with in-frame sequences only. Part of the clones is absent; in the studies checked, under half of the shortfall reflects unresolved V genes, and no reason is known for the rest. The sample table shows roughly 48,000 clones, and roughly 84% are seen once. The top ten clones comprise roughly 2.6% of the sample. Sequencing was performed on CD4+ or CD8+ T cells sorted from blood, taken in a trial of the OX40 agonist ivuxolimab. The source is an adult with an advanced solid tumor such as melanoma, head and neck, liver or kidney cancer.

The chain recombines TRBV14 with TRBJ1-1; 11 bases agree with TRBD1. There are 15 residues in the CDR3. Per the germline V gene, CDR1 is SGHDN and CDR2 is FVKESK. V dropped 3 bases and J dropped 1; count of bases not matched to a gene: 1. The CDR3 sequence is CASSQGTGGNTEAFF. CDR3 nucleotides: TGTGCCAGCAGCCAGGGGACAGGGGGGAACACTGAAGCTTTCTTT.

The V gene is TRBV2, the J gene TRBJ2-1, with TRBD1 matching 7 bases. V lost 4 bases to trimming and J lost 7 bases; unmatched junction nucleotides: 4. The CDR3 totals 13 residues. Germline loops: CDR1 SNHLY, CDR2 FYNNEI. For the CDR3, the DNA is TGTGCCAGCAGTGCGGACAGGAGGAATGAGCAGTTCTTC. Its protein product is CASSADRRNEQFF.

The rearrangement joins TRBV5-8 to TRBJ1-5; TRBD1 matches 12 bases. From germline, CDR1 is SGHTS and CDR2 YDEGEE. This CDR3 has 15 residues. Trimming took 2 bases from V and 7 from J; bases not matched to a gene: 4. CDR3 amino acids: CASSFGTGGFQPQHF. The CDR3 DNA reads TGTGCCAGCAGCTTCGGGACAGGGGGCTTCCAGCCCCAGCATTTT. The whole variable domain, filled in from reference TRBV5-8 and TRBJ1-5, reads EAGVTQSPTHLIKTRGQQATLRCSPISGHTSVYWYQQALGLGLQFLLWYDEGEERNRGNFPPRFSGRQFPNYSSELNVNALELEDSALYLCASSFGTGGFQPQHFGDGTRLSIL.

The chain carries TRBV9 and TRBJ2-6; 9 nucleotides align to TRBD1. This CDR3 contains 15 residues. CDR1 is SGDLS, CDR2 YYNGEE, per germline. Trimming cost V 8 bases and J 4 bases; bases outside gene matches: 7. The CDR3 reads CASGTGQAGANVLTF. CDR3 bases: TGTGCCAGTGGGACAGGGCAAGCCGGGGCCAACGTCCTGACTTTC.

This sequence joins TRBV7-3 and TRBJ2-7, with TRBD2 as a possible D gene (5 bases). The CDR3 contains 13 residues. Trimming pared 2 bases from V and 9 bases from J, leaving 14 bases between. Germline V gene data show CDR1 as SGHTA and CDR2 as FQGTGA. The CDR3 DNA reads TGTGCCAGCAGCTTAGAGGGTGCCCGGGGGCAGTACTTC. It yields the protein CASSLEGARGQYF. The entire variable domain, with the rest obtained from reference TRBV7-3 and TRBJ2-7, is as follows: GAGVSQTPSNKVTEKGKYVELRCDPISGHTALYWYRQSLGQGPEFLIYFQGTGAADDSGLPNDRFFAVRPEGSVSTLKIQRTERGDSAVYLCASSLEGARGQYFGPGTRLTVT.

The chain combines TRBV19 with TRBJ2-1, with 8 bases lining up with TRBD1. Per germline, CDR1 LNHDA and CDR2 SQIVND (reference sequence). CDR3 length equals 14 residues. The ends lost 6 bases at V and 5 bases at J; junction bases unmatched: 6. DNA for the CDR3: TGTGCCAGTAGAACACCGGACAGGGACAATGAGCAGTTCTTC. Residues: CASRTPDRDNEQFF.

CDR3 DNA: TGTGCCAGCCAACTAGCGGGGAGGAGCACAGATACGCAGTATTTT. This translates into CASQLAGRSTDTQYF. The chain uses TRBV2 and TRBJ2-3; 10 nucleotides line up with TRBD2. Per germline, CDR1 SNHLY and CDR2 FYNNEI. V shed 8 bases, J shed 0 bases, and the junction held 5 bases outside the gene matches. The CDR3 is 15 residues long.

The chain uses TRBV7-9 and TRBJ1-4; perhaps TRBD1 as D (5 bases). Germline V gives CDR1 SEHNR, CDR2 FQNEAQ (reference sequence). The CDR3 covers 14 residues. V was pared by 4 bases and J by 0 bases, with 6 bases between. The CDR3 DNA reads TGTGCCAGCAGCTGGGGGGCAACTAATGAAAAACTGTTTTTT. Translation: CASSWGATNEKLFF.

The rearrangement joins TRBV5-1 to TRBJ2-7; the match to TRBD2 covers 7 bases. CDR1 and CDR2 (germline): SGHRS, YFSETQ. The CDR3 contains 17 residues. J was trimmed by 2 bases and V by 3 bases; bases with no gene match: 14. CDR3 in DNA: TGCGCCAGCAGCTCTAAGCCCGCTAGCGGCTTTACCTACGAGCAGTACTTC. Amino acids: CASSSKPASGFTYEQYF.

The chain carries TRBV7-9 and TRBJ2-1; no firm D call. The CDR3 extends over 12 amino acids. V shed 2 bases and J shed 8 bases, with 7 bases lying between them. Germline assignment: CDR1 SEHNR and CDR2 FQNEAQ (reference sequence). As DNA, the CDR3 is TGTGCCAGCAGCTTAAAATGGGATGAGCAGTTCTTC. It encodes CASSLKWDEQFF. The complete variable domain, with remaining parts taken from reference TRBV7-9 and TRBJ2-1, reads DTGVSQNPRHKITKRGQNVTFRCDPISEHNRLYWYRQTLGQGPEFLTYFQNEAQLEKSRLLSDRFSAERPKGSFSTLEIQRTEQGDSAMYLCASSLKWDEQFFGPGTRLTVL.

This clone was counted between two and nine times. The rearrangement joins TRBV19 to TRBJ1-5; D is uncertain. V was clipped by 5 bases and J by 9 bases, with 11 bases between them. The CDR3 has 12 residues. Germline-derived CDR1 and CDR2 are LNHDA and SQIVND (reference sequence). CDR3 nucleotide sequence: TGTGCCAGTAGTCCGCCAATGGGGCCCCAGCATTTT. Amino acid sequence: CASSPPMGPQHF.

This clone appeared once. The CDR3 DNA reads TGCGCCAGCAGCTTAGGGCAGTCCCTGGGAAACACCATATATTTT. Protein: CASSLGQSLGNTIYF. V gene TRBV5-1 combines with J gene TRBJ1-3; no clear D. Germline CDR1 reads SGHRS; CDR2 reads YFSETQ. V was pared by 2 bases and J by 4 bases, with 13 bases between. CDR3 length: 15 amino acids. The whole variable domain, remainder taken from reference TRBV5-1 and TRBJ1-3, is KAGVTQTPRYLIKTRGQQVTLSCSPISGHRSVSWYQQTPGQGLQFLFEYFSETQRNKGNFPGRFSGRQFSNSRSEMNVSTLELGDSALYLCASSLGQSLGNTIYFGEGSWLTVV.

V is TRBV10-3 and J is TRBJ2-5; 9 bases map to TRBD1. V lost 6 bases and J lost 0; bases outside the gene matches: 2. The CDR3 is 14 amino acids. Germline CDR1 ENHRY, CDR2 SYGVKD. In DNA form, the CDR3 reads TGTGCCATCAGCGGGACAGGGTACCAAGAGACCCAGTACTTC. It yields the protein CAISGTGYQETQYF.

In its sample, this clone was seen a few times. The gene calls are TRBV19 and TRBJ1-2, with a possible D match to TRBD1 (5 bases). V lost 4 bases to trimming and J lost 4 bases, with 16 bases between them. Per the germline V gene, CDR1 is LNHDA and CDR2 is SQIVND (reference sequence). The CDR3 runs to 15 residues. CDR3 nucleotides: TGTGCCAGTAGTAGCAGGGCCAGGGACCTCTATGGCTACACCTTC. This translates into CASSSRARDLYGYTF.

The chain is built from TRBV9 and TRBJ2-1, with D tentatively TRBD2 (5 bases). Germline V lookup: CDR1 SGDLS, CDR2 YYNGEE. V lost 3 bases, J lost 8 bases, and 18 bases lay in between. The CDR3 covers 15 residues. The CDR3 is CASSARSVGRDEQFF. CDR3 DNA sequence: TGTGCCAGCAGCGCCCGTAGCGTAGGTCGGGATGAGCAGTTCTTC. Combining the CDR3 with reference TRBV9 and TRBJ2-1 gives the whole variable domain DSGVTQTPKHLITATGQRVTLRCSPRSGDLSVYWYQQSLDQGLQFLIQYYNGEERAKGNILERFSAQQFPDLHSELNLSSLELGDSALYFCASSARSVGRDEQFFGPGTRLTVL.

This clone is medium-sized (0.01 to 0.1%) in the sample. The chain combines TRBV29-1 with TRBJ2-2, with TRBD1 matching over 8 bases. The germline V gene has CDR1 SQVTM and CDR2 ANQGSEA. The V gene end was trimmed by 1 base and the J gene end by 0 bases; junction bases not matched to a gene: 1. This CDR3 region has 15 residues. CDR3 sequence (DNA): TGCAGCGTTGAAGTGACAGGGGCGAACACCGGGGAGCTGTTTTTT. Translating gives CSVEVTGANTGELFF.

The genes are TRBV4-1 and TRBJ2-4; 7 positions match TRBD1. V was clipped by 0 bases and J by 1 base; unmatched bases: 6. Germline CDR1 reads MGHRA; CDR2 reads YSYEKL. The CDR3 covers 17 residues. CDR3 sequence: CASSQDGRGSAKNIQYF. The CDR3 DNA is TGCGCCAGCAGCCAAGATGGCAGGGGGTCCGCCAAAAACATTCAGTACTTC.

The V gene is TRBV10-1, the J gene TRBJ1-1; a possible D gene is TRBD1 (5 bases). The germline V gene has CDR1 WNHNN and CDR2 SYGVQD (reference sequence). This CDR3 has 12 amino acids. Between the trimmed V and J ends, which lost 4 bases and 7 bases, there was a span of 10 bases. CDR3 loop: CASSVGTREAFF. Here the CDR3 DNA reads TGCGCCAGCAGTGTCGGGACTCGTGAAGCTTTCTTT.

The chain uses TRBV30 and TRBJ1-6; D not resolved. The CDR3 is 13 amino acids. V was clipped by 1 base and J by 5 bases, with 6 bases between them. The V gene's germline CDR1 is GTSNPN and CDR2 SVGIG (reference sequence). As DNA, the CDR3 is TGTGCCTGGAGTGGATTAAATAATTCACCCCTCCACTTT. It is translated as CAWSGLNNSPLHF.

This clone appeared a few times. The CDR3 is CASSLDWQYGELFF. The CDR3 DNA follows: TGCGCCAGCAGCCTGGACTGGCAGTACGGGGAGCTGTTTTTT. The chain combines TRBV5-1 with TRBJ2-2; a possible D gene is TRBD2 (5 bases). This CDR3 comprises 14 residues. Trimming shortened V by 4 bases and J by 7 bases, and 14 bases separated the two germline ends. Germline CDR1 and CDR2: SGHRS and YFSETQ.

The chain has TRBV10-2 and TRBJ2-7, with 14 nucleotides matching TRBD2. The CDR3 runs to 16 residues. Germline lookup yields CDR1 WSHSY and CDR2 SAAADI. Trimming at V came to 6 bases and at J to 4 bases, leaving 8 bases not matched to a gene. The CDR3 DNA reads TGCGCCAGCAGGAAGACTAGCGGGAGGGCATTATACGAGCAGTACTTC. This codes for CASRKTSGRALYEQYF.

V gene TRBV2 combines with J gene TRBJ1-2; the D is unclear. This CDR3 region has 12 residues. Trimming removed 5 bases from V and 6 bases from J, with 10 bases in between. CDR1 SNHLY and CDR2 FYNNEI come from the germline V gene. The CDR3 DNA reads TGTGCCAGCAGTCGATATTTCGATGGCTACACCTTC. Translating gives CASSRYFDGYTF.

The V call is TRBV5-1, the J call TRBJ2-3; D is possibly TRBD1 (6 bases). Germline assignment: CDR1 SGHRS and CDR2 YFSETQ. This CDR3 comprises 13 residues. Deletions cut 4 bases from V and 6 bases from J, with 12 bases between. The CDR3 region is CASSSGGPDTQYF. CDR3 bases: TGCGCCAGCAGCAGTGGGGGCCCCGATACGCAGTATTTT.

The rearrangement links TRBV9 to TRBJ2-7; possibly TRBD1 for D (7 bases). The CDR3 loop spans 14 amino acids. Germline CDR1 and CDR2: SGDLS and YYNGEE. V dropped 3 bases and J dropped 2 bases, with 12 bases sitting between them. CDR3 loop: CASSGAGGTYEQYF. In DNA form, the CDR3 reads TGTGCCAGCAGCGGAGCAGGGGGGACCTACGAGCAGTACTTC.

The rearrangement links TRBV7-2 to TRBJ1-6; D call uncertain. Germline V gene sequence: CDR1 SGHTA, CDR2 FQGNSA. V lost 5 bases to trimming and J lost 6 bases, with 11 bases between them. CDR3 length: 14 amino acids. In DNA form, the CDR3 reads TGTGCCAGCAGCCTTCAATCGGGTAATTCACCCCTCCACTTT. It encodes CASSLQSGNSPLHF.

V usage is TRBV6-1 and J usage is TRBJ1-2; D ambiguous. The CDR3 contains 11 residues. Looked up from germline, CDR1 is MNHNS and CDR2 is SASEGT. V was trimmed by 3 bases and J by 6 bases, leaving 5 bases between them. CDR3 loop: CASSDGDGYTF. CDR3 coding DNA: TGTGCCAGCAGTGATGGGGATGGCTACACCTTC.

The CDR3: CASRRTSAGTDTQYF. The CDR3 nucleotides read TGTGCCAGCAGGCGGACTAGCGCGGGCACAGATACGCAGTATTTT. This sequence joins TRBV4-2 and TRBJ2-3; 9 nucleotides match TRBD2. This CDR3 has 15 amino acids. CDR1 and CDR2 from the germline V gene are LGHNA and YNFKEQ. Trimming took 6 bases from V and 1 from J; bases not matched to a gene: 5.

For this clone: In the same sample, other DNA sequences code for this CDR3. The gene calls are TRBV5-1 and TRBJ2-7; D gene uncertain. There are 13 residues in the CDR3. V was clipped by 2 bases and J by 1 base, with 7 bases between them. Per the germline V gene, CDR1 is SGHRS and CDR2 is YFSETQ. The CDR3 here is CASSFSPSYEQYF. CDR3 in DNA: TGCGCCAGCAGCTTCAGCCCGTCCTACGAGCAGTACTTC.

The chain has TRBV4-1 and TRBJ2-7, with a possible D match to TRBD1 (5 bases). The germline V gene has CDR1 MGHRA and CDR2 YSYEKL. Trimming took 0 bases from V and 4 from J, leaving 16 bases between them. The CDR3 has 16 amino acids. In nucleotides, the CDR3 is TGCGCCAGCAGCCAAGATGCGACAGCATGGCGTTACGAGCAGTACTTC. As protein: CASSQDATAWRYEQYF.

The chain couples TRBV4-3 to TRBJ1-4; D gene ambiguous. Germline values: CDR1 LGHNA, CDR2 YSLEER. The CDR3 contains 12 residues. V gave up 4 bases and J gave up 8 bases, with 8 bases separating them. The CDR3 DNA is TGCGCCAGCAGCCCGGAGCGCGAAAAACTGTTTTTT. Residues: CASSPEREKLFF.

The chain joins TRBV12-5 to TRBJ2-5; 7 positions agree with TRBD1. The closer fit of TRBJ2-7 to the DNA end suggests the J call may be wrong. The CDR3 length is 15 residues. From germline, CDR1 is LGHNT and CDR2 FRNRAP. This CDR3 is CASGNLRQGHYEQYF. The CDR3 DNA sequence: TGTGCTAGTGGAAACCTCCGACAGGGCCACTACGAGCAGTACTTC.

The chain couples TRBV18 to TRBJ2-3; D unresolved. The CDR3 loop spans 13 amino acids. Per germline, CDR1 KGHSH and CDR2 LQKENI. V lost 3 bases and J lost 2, with 6 bases in between. CDR3 DNA sequence: TGTGCCAGCTCACCGCGTGACACAGATACGCAGTATTTT. Residues: CASSPRDTDTQYF.